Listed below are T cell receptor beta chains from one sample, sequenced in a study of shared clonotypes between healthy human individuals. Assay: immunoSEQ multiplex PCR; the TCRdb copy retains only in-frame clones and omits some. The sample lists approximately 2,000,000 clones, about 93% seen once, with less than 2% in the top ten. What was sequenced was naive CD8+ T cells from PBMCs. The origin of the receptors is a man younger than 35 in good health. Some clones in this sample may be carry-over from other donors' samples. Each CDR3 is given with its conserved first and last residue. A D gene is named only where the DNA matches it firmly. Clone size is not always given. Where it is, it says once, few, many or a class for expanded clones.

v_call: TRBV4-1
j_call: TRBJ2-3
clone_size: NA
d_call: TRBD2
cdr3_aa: CASSQTRDYVTDTQYF
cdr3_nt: TGCGCCAGCAGCCAGACCCGGGACTATGTCACAGATACGCAGTATTTT

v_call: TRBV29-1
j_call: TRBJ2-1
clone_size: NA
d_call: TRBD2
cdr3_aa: CSVQGLADGKSSYNEQFF
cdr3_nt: TGCAGCGTTCAGGGACTAGCGGACGGAAAGAGCTCCTACAATGAGCAGTTCTTC

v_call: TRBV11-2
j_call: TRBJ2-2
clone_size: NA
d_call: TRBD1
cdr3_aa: CASSSRGKNTGELFF
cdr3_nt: TGTGCCAGCAGCTCCAGGGGGAAGAACACCGGGGAGCTGTTTTTT

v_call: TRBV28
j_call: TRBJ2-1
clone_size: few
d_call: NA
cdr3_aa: CASSRPSRGYNEQFF
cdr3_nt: TGTGCCAGCAGCAGGCCTAGTCGAGGGTACAATGAGCAGTTCTTC

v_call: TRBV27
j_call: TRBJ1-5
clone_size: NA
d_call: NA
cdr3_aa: CASSSSFGEVDQPQHF
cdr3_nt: TGTGCCAGCAGTTCGAGCTTCGGGGAGGTCGATCAGCCCCAGCATTTT

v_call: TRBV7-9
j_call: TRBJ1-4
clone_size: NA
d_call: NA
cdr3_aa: CASSYGGNEKLFF
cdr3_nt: TGTGCCAGCAGCTACGGCGGTAATGAAAAACTGTTTTTT

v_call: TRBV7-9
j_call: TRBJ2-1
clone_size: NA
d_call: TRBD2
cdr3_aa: CASSRTTSAGEYEQFF
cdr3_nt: TGTGCCAGCAGCCGCACGACTAGCGCGGGAGAATATGAGCAGTTCTTC

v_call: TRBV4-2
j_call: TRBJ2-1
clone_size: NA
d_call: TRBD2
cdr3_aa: CASSPSTSGSSYNEQFF
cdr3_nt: TGTGCCAGCAGCCCCAGCACTAGCGGGAGCTCCTACAATGAGCAGTTCTTC

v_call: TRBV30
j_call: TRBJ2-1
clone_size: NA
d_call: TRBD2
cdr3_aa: CAWMAGTSIYNEQFF
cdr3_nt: TGTGCCTGGATGGCCGGGACTAGCATTTACAATGAGCAGTTCTTC

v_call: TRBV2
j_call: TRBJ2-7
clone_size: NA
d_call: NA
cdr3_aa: CASSEDTRDYEQYF
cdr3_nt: TGTGCCAGCAGTGAAGACACCCGAGACTACGAGCAGTACTTC

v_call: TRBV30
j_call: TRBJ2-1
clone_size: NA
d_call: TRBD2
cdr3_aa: CAWSSLAGGDEQFF
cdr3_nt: TGTGCCTGGAGTTCTCTAGCGGGAGGGGATGAGCAGTTCTTC

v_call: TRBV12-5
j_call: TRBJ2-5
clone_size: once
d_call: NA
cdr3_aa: CASGLRQGVETQYF
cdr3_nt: TGTGCTAGTGGTTTGAGGCAGGGTGTCGAGACCCAGTACTTC

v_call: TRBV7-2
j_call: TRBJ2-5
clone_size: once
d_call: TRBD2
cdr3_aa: CASSWEGRETQYF
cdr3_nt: TGTGCCAGCAGCTGGGAGGGCCGGGAGACCCAGTACTTC

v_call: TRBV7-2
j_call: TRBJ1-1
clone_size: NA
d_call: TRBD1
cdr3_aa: CASSWTGENTEAFF
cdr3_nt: TGTGCCAGCAGCTGGACAGGCGAGAACACTGAAGCTTTCTTT

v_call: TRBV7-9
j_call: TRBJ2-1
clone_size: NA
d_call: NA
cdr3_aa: CASSGRDFRGEQFF
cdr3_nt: TGTGCCAGCAGCGGACGGGACTTCAGGGGCGAGCAGTTCTTC

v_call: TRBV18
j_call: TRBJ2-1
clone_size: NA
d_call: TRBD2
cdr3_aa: CASSPTSGYNEQFF
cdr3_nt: TGTGCCAGCTCACCGACTAGCGGCTACAATGAGCAGTTCTTC

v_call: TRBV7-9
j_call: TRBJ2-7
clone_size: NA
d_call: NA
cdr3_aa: CASGGPYEQYF
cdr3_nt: TGTGCCAGCGGAGGTCCATACGAGCAGTACTTC

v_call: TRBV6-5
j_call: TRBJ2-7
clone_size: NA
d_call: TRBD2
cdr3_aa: CASSPSRGGEQYF
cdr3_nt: TGTGCCAGCAGTCCAAGTCGCGGGGGCGAGCAGTACTTC

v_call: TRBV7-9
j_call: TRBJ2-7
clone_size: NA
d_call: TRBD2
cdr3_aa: CASSLATAGGTYEQYF
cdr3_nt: TGTGCCAGCAGCTTAGCTACGGCGGGAGGGACCTACGAGCAGTACTTC

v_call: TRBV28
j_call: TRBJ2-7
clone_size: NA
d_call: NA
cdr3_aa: CASSQGNYEQYF
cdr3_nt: TGTGCCAGCAGTCAGGGGAACTACGAGCAGTACTTC

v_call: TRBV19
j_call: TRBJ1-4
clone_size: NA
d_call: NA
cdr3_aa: CASSGRTPPPEKLFF
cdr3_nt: TGTGCCAGTAGTGGAAGGACGCCACCCCCTGAAAAACTGTTTTTT

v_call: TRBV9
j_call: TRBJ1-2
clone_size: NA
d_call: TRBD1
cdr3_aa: CASSADRGSFRGYTF
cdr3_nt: TGTGCCAGCAGCGCCGACAGGGGGAGTTTCCGTGGCTACACCTTC

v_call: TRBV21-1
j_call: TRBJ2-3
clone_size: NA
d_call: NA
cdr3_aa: CARNKEGESTDTQYF
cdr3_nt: TGTGCCAGAAATAAGGAAGGGGAGAGCACAGATACGCAGTATTTT

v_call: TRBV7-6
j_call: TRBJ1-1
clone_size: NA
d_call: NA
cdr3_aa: CASSAGLGTEAFF
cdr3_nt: TGTGCCAGCAGCGCGGGCTTGGGCACTGAAGCTTTCTTT

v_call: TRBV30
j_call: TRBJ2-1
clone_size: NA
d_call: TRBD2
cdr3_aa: CAWSVMGLAANNEQFF
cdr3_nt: TGTGCCTGGAGTGTAATGGGACTAGCGGCCAACAATGAGCAGTTCTTC

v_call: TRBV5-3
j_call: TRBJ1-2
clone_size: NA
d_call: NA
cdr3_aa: CASTPFYGADYGYTF
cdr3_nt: TGTGCCAGCACCCCTTTTTACGGCGCCGACTATGGCTACACCTTC

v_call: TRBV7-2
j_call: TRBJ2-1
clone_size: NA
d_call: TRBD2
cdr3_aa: CASSLAAGGGSNEQFF
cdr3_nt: TGTGCCAGCAGCTTAGCTGCGGGAGGAGGGAGCAATGAGCAGTTCTTC

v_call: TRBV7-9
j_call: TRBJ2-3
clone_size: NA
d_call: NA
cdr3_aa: CASSQNTNLGGSDTQYF
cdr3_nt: TGTGCCAGCAGTCAGAATACCAACCTAGGAGGGTCAGATACGCAGTATTTT

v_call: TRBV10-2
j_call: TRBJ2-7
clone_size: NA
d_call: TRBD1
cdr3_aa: CASSEYPGQGAAYEQYF
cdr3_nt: TGCGCCAGCAGTGAGTATCCGGGACAGGGGGCCGCCTACGAGCAGTACTTC

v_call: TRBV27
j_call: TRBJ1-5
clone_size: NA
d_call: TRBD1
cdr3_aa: CASSLTGGVYQPQHF
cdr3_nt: TGTGCCAGCAGTTTGACAGGGGGCGTTTATCAGCCCCAGCATTTT

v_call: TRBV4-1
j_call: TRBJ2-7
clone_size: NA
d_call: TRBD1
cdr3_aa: CASSQGQGAYEQYF
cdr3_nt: TGCGCCAGCAGCCAAGGACAGGGTGCCTACGAGCAGTACTTC

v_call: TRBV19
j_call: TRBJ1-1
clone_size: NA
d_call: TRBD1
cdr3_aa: CASSPRPGGTEAFF
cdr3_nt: TGTGCCAGTAGTCCTCGTCCAGGGGGTACTGAAGCTTTCTTT

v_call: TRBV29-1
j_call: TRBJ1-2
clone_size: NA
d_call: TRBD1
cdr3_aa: CSVERDSVNYGYTF
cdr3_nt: TGCAGCGTTGAACGGGACAGCGTTAACTATGGCTACACCTTC

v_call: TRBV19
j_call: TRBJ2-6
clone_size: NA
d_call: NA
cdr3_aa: CASSRPSSGANVLTF
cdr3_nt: TGTGCCAGTAGTAGACCTTCCTCTGGGGCCAACGTCCTGACTTTC

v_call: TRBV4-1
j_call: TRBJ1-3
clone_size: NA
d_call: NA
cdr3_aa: CASSQVESSGNTIYF
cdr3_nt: TGCGCCAGCAGCCAAGTTGAGAGTTCTGGAAACACCATATATTTT

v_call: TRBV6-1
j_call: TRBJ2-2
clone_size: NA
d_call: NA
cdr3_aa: CASSGVFTVPGELFF
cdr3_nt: TGTGCCAGCAGCGGGGTCTTTACGGTCCCCGGGGAGCTGTTTTTT

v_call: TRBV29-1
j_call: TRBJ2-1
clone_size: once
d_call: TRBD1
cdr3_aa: CSVLRDRAYNEQFF
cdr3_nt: TGCAGCGTTCTCCGGGACAGGGCGTACAATGAGCAGTTCTTC

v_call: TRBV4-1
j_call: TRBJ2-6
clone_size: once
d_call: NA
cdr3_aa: CASSQVGGTGANVLTF
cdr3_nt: TGCGCCAGCAGCCAAGTAGGGGGGACTGGGGCCAACGTCCTGACTTTC

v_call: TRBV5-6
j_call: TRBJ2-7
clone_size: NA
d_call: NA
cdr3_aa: CASSFLIGQGTYEQYF
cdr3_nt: TGTGCCAGCAGCTTTTTGATCGGGCAGGGGACCTACGAGCAGTACTTC

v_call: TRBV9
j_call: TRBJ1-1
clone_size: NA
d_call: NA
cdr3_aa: CASSPSGIGEAFF
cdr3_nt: TGTGCCAGCAGCCCCTCGGGGATTGGTGAAGCTTTCTTT

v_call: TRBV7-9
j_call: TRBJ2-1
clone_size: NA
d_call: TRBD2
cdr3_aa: CASSPPLGSGSSYNEQFF
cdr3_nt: TGTGCCAGCAGCCCCCCCCTGGGTAGCGGGAGCTCCTACAATGAGCAGTTCTTC